The present entry profiles one TCR beta chain with its context. This sample stems from a study of blood T cell repertoires in COVID-19. Looking at the study overall: PBMCs, B-cell-depleted T cells, or T cells provided the cDNA or gDNA that made up the material.

Original processing methods: Nucleated cell counts were estimated from reference gene primer amplification. Assay: immunoSEQ multiplex PCR; the TCRdb copy retains only in-frame clones and omits some. The DNA gave D and trimming, while V, J and clone size come from that table. The table has fewer than 500,000 clones, about 85% seen once. The TCR comes from a woman younger than 30 who had recovered from COVID-19. The source material was PBMCs or T cells enriched from blood (not recorded which).

CDR3 residues: CASSRRGQGREKLFF. The CDR3 coding sequence is TGTGCCAGCAGTCGAAGAGGGCAGGGGCGTGAAAAACTGTTTTTT. The V call is TRBV6-5, the J call TRBJ1-4; a possible D gene is TRBD1 (6 bases). The germline V gene encodes CDR1 MNHEY and CDR2 SVGAGI. The CDR3 has 15 amino acids. Trimming stripped 5 bases from V and 7 bases from J, with 17 bases between.